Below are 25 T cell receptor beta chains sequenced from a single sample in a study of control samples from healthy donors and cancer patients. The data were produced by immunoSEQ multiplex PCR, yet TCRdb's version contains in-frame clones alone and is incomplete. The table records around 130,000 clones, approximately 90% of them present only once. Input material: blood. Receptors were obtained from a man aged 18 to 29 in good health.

CDR3 sequence reads: CASRQGNQETQYF. CDR3 DNA: TGTGCCAGCAGGCAGGGTAACCAAGAGACCCAGTACTTC. The chain employs TRBV2 and TRBJ2-5, with a weak D call TRBD1 (5 bases). Trimming took off 6 bases at V and 0 bases at J, with 8 bases between the two ends. The CDR3 loop spans 13 amino acids. Germline lookup yields CDR1 SNHLY and CDR2 FYNNEI.

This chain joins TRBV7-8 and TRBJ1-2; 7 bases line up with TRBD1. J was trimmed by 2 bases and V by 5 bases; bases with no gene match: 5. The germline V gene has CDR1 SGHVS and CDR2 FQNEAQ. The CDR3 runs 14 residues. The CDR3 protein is CASSPDRLNYGYTF. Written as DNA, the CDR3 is TGTGCCAGCAGCCCGGACAGGTTGAACTATGGCTACACCTTC.

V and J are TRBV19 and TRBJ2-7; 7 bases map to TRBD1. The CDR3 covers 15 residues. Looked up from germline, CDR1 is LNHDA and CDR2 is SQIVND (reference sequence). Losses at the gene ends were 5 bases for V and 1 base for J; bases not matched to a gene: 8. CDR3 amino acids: CASSFTGTESYEQYF. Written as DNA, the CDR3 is TGTGCCAGTAGTTTTACCGGGACAGAGTCCTACGAGCAGTACTTC.

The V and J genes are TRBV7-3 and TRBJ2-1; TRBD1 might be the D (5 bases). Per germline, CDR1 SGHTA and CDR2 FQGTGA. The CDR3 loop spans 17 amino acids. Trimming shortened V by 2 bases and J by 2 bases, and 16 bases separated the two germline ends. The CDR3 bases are TGTGCCAGCAGCTTAGGCCCAGGGCTAGGCACCTACAATGAGCAGTTCTTC. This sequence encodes CASSLGPGLGTYNEQFF.

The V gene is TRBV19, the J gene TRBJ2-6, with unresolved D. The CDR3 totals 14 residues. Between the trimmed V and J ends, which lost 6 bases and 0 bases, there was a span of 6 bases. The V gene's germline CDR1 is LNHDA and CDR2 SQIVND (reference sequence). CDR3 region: CASRNPSGANVLTF. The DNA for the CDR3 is TGTGCCAGTAGGAACCCCTCTGGGGCCAACGTCCTGACTTTC.

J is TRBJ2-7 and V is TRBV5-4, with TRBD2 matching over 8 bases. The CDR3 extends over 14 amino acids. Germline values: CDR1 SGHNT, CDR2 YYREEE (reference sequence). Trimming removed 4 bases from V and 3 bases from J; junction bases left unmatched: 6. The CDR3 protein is CASSAGAGGYEQYF. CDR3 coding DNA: TGTGCCAGCAGCGCCGGGGCGGGGGGCTACGAGCAGTACTTC.

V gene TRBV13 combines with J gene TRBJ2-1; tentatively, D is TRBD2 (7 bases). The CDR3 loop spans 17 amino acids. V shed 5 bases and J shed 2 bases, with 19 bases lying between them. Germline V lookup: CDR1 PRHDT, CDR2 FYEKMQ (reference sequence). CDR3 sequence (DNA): TGTGCCAGCAGCCCCTCTCGGCGGGGGCCTCCCTACAATGAGCAGTTCTTC. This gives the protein CASSPSRRGPPYNEQFF.

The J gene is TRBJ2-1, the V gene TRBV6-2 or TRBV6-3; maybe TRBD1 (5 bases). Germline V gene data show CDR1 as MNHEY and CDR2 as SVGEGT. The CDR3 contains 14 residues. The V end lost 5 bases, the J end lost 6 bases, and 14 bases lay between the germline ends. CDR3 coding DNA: TGTGCCAGCAGTATCCTCAGGGTAGGCAATGAGCAGTTCTTC. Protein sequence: CASSILRVGNEQFF.

This CDR3 reads CASTSKAPGEGLTYGYTF. In DNA form, the CDR3 reads TGTGCCAGTACCTCAAAGGCCCCGGGGGAGGGGCTGACCTATGGCTACACCTTC. The chain uses TRBV19 and TRBJ1-2; weak D call: TRBD1 (5 bases). There are 18 residues in the CDR3. Between the trimmed V and J ends, which lost 7 bases and 4 bases, there was a span of 28 bases. The germline V gene encodes CDR1 LNHDA and CDR2 SQIVND (reference sequence).

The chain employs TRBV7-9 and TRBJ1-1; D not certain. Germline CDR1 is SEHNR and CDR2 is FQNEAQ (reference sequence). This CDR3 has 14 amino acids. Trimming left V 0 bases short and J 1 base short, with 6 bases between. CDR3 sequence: CASSLAPWNTEAFF. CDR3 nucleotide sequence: TGTGCCAGCAGCTTAGCGCCCTGGAACACTGAAGCTTTCTTT. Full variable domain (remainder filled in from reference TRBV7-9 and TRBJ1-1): DTGVSQNPRHKITKRGQNVTFRCDPISEHNRLYWYRQTLGQGPEFLTYFQNEAQLEKSRLLSDRFSAERPKGSFSTLEIQRTEQGDSAMYLCASSLAPWNTEAFFGQGTRLTVV.

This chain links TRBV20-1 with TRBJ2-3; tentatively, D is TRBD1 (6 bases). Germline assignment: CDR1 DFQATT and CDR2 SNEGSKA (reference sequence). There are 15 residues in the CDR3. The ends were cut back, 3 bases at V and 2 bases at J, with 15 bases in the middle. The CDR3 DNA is TGCAGTGCTAGTAACAGGGCGTCGACCACAGATACGCAGTATTTT. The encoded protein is CSASNRASTTDTQYF.

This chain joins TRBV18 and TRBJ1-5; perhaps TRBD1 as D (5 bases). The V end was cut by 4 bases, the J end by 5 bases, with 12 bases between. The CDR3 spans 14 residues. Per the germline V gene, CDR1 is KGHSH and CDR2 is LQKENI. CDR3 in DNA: TGTGCCAGCTCACAGGGACCCGGAGATCAGCCCCAGCATTTT. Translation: CASSQGPGDQPQHF.

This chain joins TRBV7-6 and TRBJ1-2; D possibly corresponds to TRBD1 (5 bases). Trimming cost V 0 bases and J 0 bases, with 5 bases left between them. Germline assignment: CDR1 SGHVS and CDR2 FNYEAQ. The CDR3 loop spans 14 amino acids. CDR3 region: CASSLAGANYGYTF. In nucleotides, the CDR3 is TGTGCCAGCAGCTTAGCAGGGGCTAACTATGGCTACACCTTC. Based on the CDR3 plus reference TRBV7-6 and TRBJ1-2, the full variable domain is GAGVSQSPRYKVTKRGQDVALRCDPISGHVSLYWYRQALGQGPEFLTYFNYEAQQDKSGLPNDRFSAERPEGSISTLTIQRTEQRDSAMYRCASSLAGANYGYTFGSGTRLTVV.

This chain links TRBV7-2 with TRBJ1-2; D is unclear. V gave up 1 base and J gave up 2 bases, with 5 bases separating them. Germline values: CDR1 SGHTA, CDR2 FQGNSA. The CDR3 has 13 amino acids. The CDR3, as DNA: TGTGCCAGCAGCTTAGGGGAGAACTATGGCTACACCTTC. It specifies CASSLGENYGYTF.

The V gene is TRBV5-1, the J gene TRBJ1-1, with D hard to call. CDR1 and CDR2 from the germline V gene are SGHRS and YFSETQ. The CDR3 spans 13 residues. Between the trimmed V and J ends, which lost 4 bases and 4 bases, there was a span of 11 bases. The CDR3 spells CASSLLMGTEAFF. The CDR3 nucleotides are TGCGCCAGCAGCCTCCTAATGGGCACTGAAGCTTTCTTT. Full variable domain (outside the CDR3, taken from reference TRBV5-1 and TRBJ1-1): KAGVTQTPRYLIKTRGQQVTLSCSPISGHRSVSWYQQTPGQGLQFLFEYFSETQRNKGNFPGRFSGRQFSNSRSEMNVSTLELGDSALYLCASSLLMGTEAFFGQGTRLTVV.

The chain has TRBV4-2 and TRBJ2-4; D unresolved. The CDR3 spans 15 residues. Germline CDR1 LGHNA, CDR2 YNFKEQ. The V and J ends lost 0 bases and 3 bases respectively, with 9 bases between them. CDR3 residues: CASSQEWGIKNIQYF. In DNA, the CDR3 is TGTGCCAGCAGCCAAGAGTGGGGAATCAAAAACATTCAGTACTTC.

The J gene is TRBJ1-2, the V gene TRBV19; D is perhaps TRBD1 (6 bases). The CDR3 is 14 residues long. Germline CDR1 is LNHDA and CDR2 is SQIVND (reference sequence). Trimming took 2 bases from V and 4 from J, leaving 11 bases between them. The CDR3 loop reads CASSISRGVYGYTF. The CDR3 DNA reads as TGTGCCAGTAGTATAAGCAGGGGAGTCTATGGCTACACCTTC.

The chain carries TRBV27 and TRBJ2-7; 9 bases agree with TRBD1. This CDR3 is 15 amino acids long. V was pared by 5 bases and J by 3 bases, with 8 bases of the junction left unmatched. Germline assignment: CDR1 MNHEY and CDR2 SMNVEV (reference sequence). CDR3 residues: CASSPDRGKFYEQYF. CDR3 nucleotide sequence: TGTGCCAGCAGTCCCGACAGGGGGAAATTCTACGAGCAGTACTTC.

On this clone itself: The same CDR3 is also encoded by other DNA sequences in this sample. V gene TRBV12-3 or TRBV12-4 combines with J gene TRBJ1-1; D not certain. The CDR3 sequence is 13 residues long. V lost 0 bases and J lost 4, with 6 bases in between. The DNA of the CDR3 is TGTGCCAGCAGTTTAGCTCGTGCCACTGAAGCTTTCTTT. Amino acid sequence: CASSLARATEAFF.

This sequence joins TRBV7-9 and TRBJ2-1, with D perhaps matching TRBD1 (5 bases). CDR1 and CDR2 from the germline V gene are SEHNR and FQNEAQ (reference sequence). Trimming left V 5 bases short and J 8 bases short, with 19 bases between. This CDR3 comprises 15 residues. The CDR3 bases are TGTGCCAGCAGCCTTCTCCAGGGCTTTAGCTATGAGCAGTTCTTC. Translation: CASSLLQGFSYEQFF.

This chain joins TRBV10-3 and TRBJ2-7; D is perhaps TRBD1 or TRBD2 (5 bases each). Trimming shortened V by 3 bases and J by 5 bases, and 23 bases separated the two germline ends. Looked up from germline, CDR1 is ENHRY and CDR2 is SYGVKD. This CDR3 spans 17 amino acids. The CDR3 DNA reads TGTGCCATCAGTGACTCCATCGGGGCGGACTCCGGGAACGAGCAGTACTTC. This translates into CAISDSIGADSGNEQYF.

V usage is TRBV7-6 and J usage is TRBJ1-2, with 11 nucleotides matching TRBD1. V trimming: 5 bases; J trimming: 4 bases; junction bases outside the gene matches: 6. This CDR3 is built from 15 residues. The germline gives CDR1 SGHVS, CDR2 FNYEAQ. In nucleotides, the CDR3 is TGTGCCAGCAGCCCCCCAGGGACAGGGGGCTATGGCTACACCTTC. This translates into CASSPPGTGGYGYTF.

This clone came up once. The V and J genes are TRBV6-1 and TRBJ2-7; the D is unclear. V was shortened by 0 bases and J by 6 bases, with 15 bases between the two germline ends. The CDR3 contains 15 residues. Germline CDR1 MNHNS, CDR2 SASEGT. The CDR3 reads CASSEALVKGLEQYF. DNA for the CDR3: TGTGCCAGCAGTGAAGCGCTCGTGAAGGGCCTCGAGCAGTACTTC.

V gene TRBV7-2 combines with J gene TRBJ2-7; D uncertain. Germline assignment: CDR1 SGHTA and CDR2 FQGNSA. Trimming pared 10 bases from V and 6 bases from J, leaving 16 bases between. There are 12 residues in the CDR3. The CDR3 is CATSLMAGEQYF. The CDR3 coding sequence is TGTGCCACCTCCCTTATGGCCGGCGAGCAGTACTTC.

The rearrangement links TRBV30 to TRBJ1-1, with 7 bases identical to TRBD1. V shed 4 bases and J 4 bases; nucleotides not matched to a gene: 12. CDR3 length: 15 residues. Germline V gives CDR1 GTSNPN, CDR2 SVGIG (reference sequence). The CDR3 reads CAWTPRDRYFTEAFF. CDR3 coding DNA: TGTGCCTGGACCCCCCGGGACAGATATTTCACTGAAGCTTTCTTT.